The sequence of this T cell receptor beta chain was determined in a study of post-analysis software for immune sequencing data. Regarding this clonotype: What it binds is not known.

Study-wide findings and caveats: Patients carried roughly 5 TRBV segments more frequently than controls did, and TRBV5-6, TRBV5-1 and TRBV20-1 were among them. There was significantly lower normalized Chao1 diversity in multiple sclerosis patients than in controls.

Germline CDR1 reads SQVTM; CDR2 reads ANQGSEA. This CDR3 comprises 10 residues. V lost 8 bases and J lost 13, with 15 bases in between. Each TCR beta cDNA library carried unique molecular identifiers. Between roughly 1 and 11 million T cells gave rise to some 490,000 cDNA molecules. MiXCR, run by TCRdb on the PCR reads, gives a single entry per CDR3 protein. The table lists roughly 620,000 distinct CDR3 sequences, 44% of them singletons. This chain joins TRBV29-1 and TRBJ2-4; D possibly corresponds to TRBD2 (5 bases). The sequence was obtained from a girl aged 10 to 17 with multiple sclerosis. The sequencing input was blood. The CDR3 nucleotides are TGCAGCCGCCGGGGTTGGGAGCAGTACTTC. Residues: CSRRGWEQYF.